The clone carrying this T cell receptor beta chain has a single count. The antigen is unknown. The data originate from a study of cytomegalovirus exposure and HLA in healthy donors. This CDR3 comprises 14 residues. The V gene's germline CDR1 is KGHSH and CDR2 LQKENI. The V and J ends lost 3 bases and 3 bases respectively, with 11 bases between them. Study observations and caveats: Most TCR sequences were seen very rarely across donors, but some public TCRs occurred in many. According to a subsequent analysis, TCR clusters identified in the first cohort showed a tendency to co-occur across the roughly 120 validation repertoires. Three CMV-associated chains were confirmed in vitro to be specific for CMV antigens.

The donors were in the 120-subject validation cohort, distinct from the 666-subject first cohort. Profiled with immunoSEQ multiplex PCR; TCRdb holds only in-frame clones, not every one. This sample yields roughly 120,000 clones, of which 88% are seen a single time; roughly 2.1% belongs to the top ten. J is TRBJ2-5 and V is TRBV18; a possible D gene is TRBD2 (5 bases). This clonotype originated in a woman between 18 and 30 years old in good health and CMV-seronegative. Sample: PBMCs. The CDR3, as DNA: TGTGCCAGCTCACCCTGGACTGACGAAGAGACCCAGTACTTC. This translates into CASSPWTDEETQYF. The full variable domain, its missing parts supplied by reference TRBV18 and TRBJ2-5, is NAGVMQNPRHLVRRRGQEARLRCSPMKGHSHVYWYRQLPEEGLKFMVYLQKENIIDESGMPKERFSAEFPKEGPSILRIQQVVRGDSAAYFCASSPWTDEETQYFGPGTRLLVL.